A selection of T cell receptor beta chains follows, all from one sample in a study of blood T cell repertoires in COVID-19. The data were produced by immunoSEQ multiplex PCR, yet TCRdb's version contains in-frame clones alone and is incomplete. The repertoire holds around 370,000 clones, with 80% to 90% as singletons. The specimen sequenced was peripheral blood. These TCRs come from a woman aged 45-65 years with COVID-19, enrolled during active disease. The CDR3 runs from the conserved cysteine through the conserved F or W. Each record gives: J gene, D gene, clone size, V gene, CDR3 protein, CDR3 DNA. A D gene is named only where the DNA matches it firmly. Expanded clones get a size class; other rows say once, few or many, or leave the size out.

TRBJ1-1 | - | - | TRBV9 | CASSVGAADTEAFF | TGTGCCAGCAGCGTAGGGGCAGCTGACACTGAAGCTTTCTTT
TRBJ1-1 | TRBD1 | - | TRBV4-2 | CASSQDADRGIFEAFF | TGTGCCAGCAGCCAAGACGCCGACAGGGGGATATTTGAAGCTTTCTTT
TRBJ1-1 | - | - | TRBV5-4 | CASSSGVRAANTEAFF | TGTGCCAGCAGCTCGGGGGTCCGGGCTGCGAACACTGAAGCTTTCTTT
TRBJ2-2 | TRBD2 | - | TRBV10-3 | CAIAGTSTDTGELFF | TGTGCCATTGCCGGGACTAGCACAGACACCGGGGAGCTGTTTTTT
TRBJ1-2 | - | - | TRBV12-5 | CASGRVAGGYTF | TGTGCTAGTGGGCGGGTAGCGGGCGGCTACACCTTC
TRBJ2-1 | TRBD1 | - | TRBV4-1 | CASSQVRTGRPYNEQFF | TGCGCCAGCAGCCAAGTGAGGACAGGGCGCCCCTACAATGAGCAGTTCTTC
TRBJ1-2 | - | - | TRBV9 | CASSPWTTADYGYTF | TGTGCCAGCAGCCCCTGGACAACCGCTGACTATGGCTACACCTTC
TRBJ1-1 | - | - | TRBV12-3/TRBV12-4 | CASSLRENTEAFF | TGTGCCAGCAGTTTGCGGGAGAACACTGAAGCTTTCTTT
TRBJ2-3 | TRBD1 | - | TRBV4-1 | CASRRTGGSDTQYF | TGCGCCAGTAGGCGTACAGGGGGCTCAGATACGCAGTATTTT
TRBJ2-7 | - | - | TRBV5-6 | CASSPAGTLNEQYF | TGTGCCAGCAGCCCGGCCGGGACTCTGAACGAGCAGTACTTC
TRBJ2-5 | - | - | TRBV19 | CASSGDGVRETQYF | TGTGCCAGTAGTGGAGACGGCGTCCGCGAGACCCAGTACTTC
TRBJ2-7 | TRBD2 | - | TRBV6-5 | CASTSGEAGRNEQYF | TGTGCCAGCACCTCCGGAGAAGCGGGACGTAACGAGCAGTACTTC
TRBJ1-6 | TRBD1 | - | TRBV14 | CASSQVRTGGNSPLHF | TGTGCCAGCAGCCAAGTCCGGACAGGGGGTAATTCACCCCTCCACTTT
TRBJ1-2 | - | - | TRBV3-1/TRBV3-2 | CASSQELARQGYYGYTF | TGTGCCAGCAGCCAAGAGTTAGCTCGGCAGGGCTACTATGGCTACACCTTC
TRBJ2-7 | - | - | TRBV6-5 | CASSRESSYEQYF | TGTGCCAGCAGTAGAGAATCGAGCTACGAGCAGTACTTC
TRBJ1-6 | - | - | TRBV4-1 | CASSQDFGGTSYNSPLHF | TGCGCCAGCAGCCAAGATTTTGGAGGGACCTCCTATAATTCACCCCTCCACTTT
TRBJ2-3 | TRBD2 | - | TRBV30 | CAWSVISAGGKDTQYF | TGTGCCTGGAGTGTAATCTCAGCGGGAGGAAAAGATACGCAGTATTTT
TRBJ2-3 | - | few | TRBV4-1 | CASSGDSAGYSTDTQYF | TGCGCCAGCAGCGGCGACTCCGCGGGGTATAGCACAGATACGCAGTATTTT
TRBJ1-1 | - | - | TRBV12-5 | CASGRLETEAFF | TGTGCTAGTGGACGACTGGAGACTGAAGCTTTCTTT
TRBJ2-7 | - | - | TRBV21-1 | CASSKDRGSYEQYF | TGTGCCAGCAGCAAGGACCGGGGTTCCTACGAGCAGTACTTC
TRBJ1-4 | - | - | TRBV5-8 | CASSLGHPNEKLFF | TGTGCCAGCAGCTTGGGACACCCTAATGAAAAACTGTTTTTT
TRBJ2-2 | TRBD2 | - | TRBV5-1 | CASSTRTSGRTGELFF | TGCGCCAGCAGCACCCGGACTAGCGGGAGGACCGGGGAGCTGTTTTTT
TRBJ2-7 | TRBD1 | - | TRBV27 | CASNVGTGTGEQYF | TGTGCCAGCAATGTGGGGACAGGGACCGGCGAGCAGTACTTC
TRBJ1-4 | - | - | TRBV27 | CASSPYDRRQEKLFF | TGTGCCAGCAGTCCCTACGACAGGAGACAAGAAAAACTGTTTTTT
TRBJ2-5 | - | - | TRBV6-5 | CASTTMGEETQYF | TGTGCCAGCACTACCATGGGAGAGGAGACCCAGTACTTC
TRBJ2-7 | TRBD2 | - | TRBV27 | CASSTLAGPYEQYF | TGTGCCAGCAGTACACTAGCGGGACCCTACGAGCAGTACTTC
TRBJ1-6 | - | - | TRBV3-1/TRBV3-2 | CASSQSPGQPLHF | TGTGCCAGCAGCCAATCACCCGGACAGCCCCTCCACTTT
TRBJ1-1 | - | - | TRBV30 | CAWIGRNTEAFF | TGTGCCTGGATAGGGAGGAACACTGAAGCTTTCTTT
TRBJ1-1 | - | - | TRBV5-4 | CASSLSRQEAFF | TGTGCCAGCAGCTTGAGCAGACAGGAAGCTTTCTTT
TRBJ1-2 | - | - | TRBV11-2 | CASTLPQVGYTF | TGTGCCAGCACCCTACCCCAAGTTGGCTACACCTTC
TRBJ1-1 | TRBD1 | few | TRBV30 | CASRTGPNTEAFF | TGTGCCTCTAGGACAGGACCGAACACTGAAGCTTTCTTT
TRBJ1-4 | TRBD1 | - | TRBV19 | CASSKVGQGSTNEKLFF | TGTGCCAGTAGTAAGGTGGGACAGGGAAGTACTAATGAAAAACTGTTTTTT
TRBJ1-5 | - | - | TRBV7-9 | CASSLGFQGGGNQPQHF | TGTGCCAGCAGCTTAGGTTTCCAGGGCGGTGGCAATCAGCCCCAGCATTTT
TRBJ2-5 | - | - | TRBV5-4 | CASSSPALSGAQYF | TGTGCCAGCAGCTCGCCCGCGCTCTCAGGGGCCCAGTACTTC
TRBJ1-3 | TRBD1 | - | TRBV19 | CASSRDRSSGNTIYF | TGTGCCAGTAGCCGGGACAGAAGCTCTGGAAACACCATATATTTT
TRBJ2-1 | TRBD2 | - | TRBV11-3 | CASSFQTGGNEQFF | TGTGCCAGCAGCTTCCAGACGGGAGGGAATGAGCAGTTCTTC
TRBJ2-5 | - | - | TRBV5-4 | CASSLSRKETQYF | TGTGCCAGCAGCTTGTCGAGGAAAGAGACCCAGTACTTC
TRBJ2-1 | TRBD2 | - | TRBV27 | CASSLRLAVSNEQFF | TGTGCCAGCAGTCTACGACTAGCGGTCTCTAATGAGCAGTTCTTC
TRBJ2-2 | TRBD2 | - | TRBV6-2/TRBV6-3 | CASSYLWTSSGELFF | TGTGCCAGCAGTTACCTCTGGACTAGTTCGGGGGAGCTGTTTTTT
TRBJ1-1 | TRBD1 | few | TRBV30 | CAWSAETGVRTEAFF | TGTGCCTGGAGTGCAGAGACAGGGGTGAGGACTGAAGCTTTCTTT
TRBJ2-3 | - | - | TRBV18 | CASSPNPSVGIQTDTQYF | TGTGCCAGCTCACCCAATCCGAGCGTAGGAATACAAACAGATACGCAGTATTTT
TRBJ2-1 | TRBD2 | - | TRBV29-1 | CSVDMASGYNEQFF | TGCAGCGTTGACATGGCTAGCGGATACAATGAGCAGTTCTTC
TRBJ2-7 | TRBD2 | - | TRBV2 | CASSGGGRAPYEQYF | TGTGCCAGCAGTGGGGGGGGGAGGGCCCCCTACGAGCAGTACTTC
TRBJ2-1 | TRBD2 | - | TRBV7-8 | CASSSRTSGSYEQFF | TGTGCCAGCAGCTCCCGGACTAGCGGGAGCTATGAGCAGTTCTTC
TRBJ1-1 | TRBD1 | many | TRBV7-9 | CASRVDRASLSTEAFF | TGTGCCAGCAGGGTGGACAGGGCATCATTGAGCACTGAAGCTTTCTTT
TRBJ1-3 | - | - | TRBV3-1/TRBV3-2 | CASSQGSERGHSGNTIYF | TGTGCCAGCAGCCAAGGGAGTGAACGGGGTCACTCTGGAAACACCATATATTTT
TRBJ1-4 | - | - | TRBV13 | CASRPSLSRRGSEPATNEKLFF | TGTGCCAGCAGACCTAGCTTATCTCGTAGGGGGTCGGAACCTGCAACTAATGAAAAACTGTTTTTT
TRBJ1-3 | - | once | TRBV6-5 | CASSYSDGSTIYF | TGTGCCAGCAGTTACTCGGATGGGAGCACCATATATTTT
TRBJ2-5 | - | - | TRBV2 | CASSEERGTQYF | TGTGCCAGCAGTGAAGAAAGGGGGACCCAGTACTTC
TRBJ2-1 | TRBD2 | - | TRBV5-1 | CASSLTSGSSGEQFF | TGCGCCAGCAGCCTGACTAGCGGGAGTTCGGGTGAGCAGTTCTTC
TRBJ2-5 | TRBD2 | - | TRBV10-3 | CAISDLGGDQETQYF | TGTGCCATCAGTGACTTGGGGGGGGACCAAGAGACCCAGTACTTC
TRBJ1-1 | - | - | TRBV12-3/TRBV12-4 | CASRRQHSTEAFF | TGTGCCAGCAGACGACAGCATAGCACTGAAGCTTTCTTT
TRBJ1-2 | TRBD1 | - | TRBV6-4 | CASSGTGTGVYGYTF | TGTGCCAGCAGTGGAACGGGGACAGGGGTTTATGGCTACACCTTC
TRBJ2-7 | TRBD1 | - | TRBV30 | CAWSFRQGGEQYF | TGTGCCTGGAGTTTTAGACAGGGGGGCGAGCAGTACTTC